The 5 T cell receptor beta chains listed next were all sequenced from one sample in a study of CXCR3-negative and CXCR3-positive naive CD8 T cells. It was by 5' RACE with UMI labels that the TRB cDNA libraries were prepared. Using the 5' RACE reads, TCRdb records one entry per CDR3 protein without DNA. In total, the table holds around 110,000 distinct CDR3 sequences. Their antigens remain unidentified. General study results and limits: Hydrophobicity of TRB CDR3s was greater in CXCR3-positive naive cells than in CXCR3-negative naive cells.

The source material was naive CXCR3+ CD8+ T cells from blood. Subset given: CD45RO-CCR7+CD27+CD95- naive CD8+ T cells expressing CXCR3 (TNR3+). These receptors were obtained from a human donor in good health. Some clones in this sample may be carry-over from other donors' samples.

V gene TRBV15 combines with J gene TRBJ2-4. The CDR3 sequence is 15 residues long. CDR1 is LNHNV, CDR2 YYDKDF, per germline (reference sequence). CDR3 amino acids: CATSRGSGAQNIQYF.

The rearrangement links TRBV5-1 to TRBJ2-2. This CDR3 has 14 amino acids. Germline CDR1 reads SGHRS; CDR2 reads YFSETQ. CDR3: CASSPTSNTGELFF.

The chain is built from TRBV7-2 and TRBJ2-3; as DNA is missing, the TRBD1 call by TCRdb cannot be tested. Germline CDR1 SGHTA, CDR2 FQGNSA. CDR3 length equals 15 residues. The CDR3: CASIIGTANTDTQYF.

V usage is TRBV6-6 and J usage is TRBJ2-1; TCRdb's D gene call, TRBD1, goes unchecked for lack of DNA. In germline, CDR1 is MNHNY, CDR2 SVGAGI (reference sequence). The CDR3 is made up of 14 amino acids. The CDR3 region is CASSQTGVFGEQFF.

The CDR3 protein is CASSLVGNGGYTF. The V call is TRBV11-2, the J call TRBJ1-2. Germline assignment: CDR1 SGHAT and CDR2 FQNNGV. This CDR3 is 13 amino acids long. Full variable domain (remainder filled in from reference TRBV11-2 and TRBJ1-2): EAGVAQSPRYKIIEKRQSVAFWCNPISGHATLYWYQQILGQGPKLLIQFQNNGVVDDSQLPKDRFSAERLKGVDSTLKIQPAKLEDSAVYLCASSLVGNGGYTFGSGTRLTVV.